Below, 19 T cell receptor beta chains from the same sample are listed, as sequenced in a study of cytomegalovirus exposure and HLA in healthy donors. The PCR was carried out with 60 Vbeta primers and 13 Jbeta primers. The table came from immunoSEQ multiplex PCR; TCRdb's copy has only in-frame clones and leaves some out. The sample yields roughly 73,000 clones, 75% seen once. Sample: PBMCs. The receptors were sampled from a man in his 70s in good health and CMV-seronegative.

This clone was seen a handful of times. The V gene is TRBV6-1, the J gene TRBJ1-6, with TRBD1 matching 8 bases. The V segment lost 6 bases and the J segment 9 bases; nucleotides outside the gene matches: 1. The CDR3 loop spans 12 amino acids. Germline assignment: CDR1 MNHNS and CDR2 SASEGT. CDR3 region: CASRDRVSPLHF. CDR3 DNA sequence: TGTGCCAGCAGGGACAGGGTTTCACCCCTCCACTTT.

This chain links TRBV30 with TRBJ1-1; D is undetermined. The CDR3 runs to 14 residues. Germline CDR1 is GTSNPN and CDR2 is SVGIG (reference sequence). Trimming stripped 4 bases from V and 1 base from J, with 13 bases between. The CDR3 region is CAWISGRGNTEAFF. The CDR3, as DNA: TGTGCCTGGATTTCCGGGCGGGGGAACACTGAAGCTTTCTTT.

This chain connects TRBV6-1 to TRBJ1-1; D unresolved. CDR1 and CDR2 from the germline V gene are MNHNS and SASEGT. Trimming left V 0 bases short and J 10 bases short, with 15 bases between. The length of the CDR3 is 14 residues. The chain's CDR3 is CASSEAVPGDAAFF. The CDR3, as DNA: TGTGCCAGCAGTGAAGCAGTCCCGGGAGATGCAGCTTTCTTT.

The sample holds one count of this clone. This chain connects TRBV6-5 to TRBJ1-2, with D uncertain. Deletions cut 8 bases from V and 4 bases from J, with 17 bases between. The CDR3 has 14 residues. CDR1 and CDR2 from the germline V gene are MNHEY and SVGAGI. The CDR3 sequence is CASGKRARGYGYTF. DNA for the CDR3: TGTGCCAGCGGTAAGAGGGCCAGAGGCTATGGCTACACCTTC.

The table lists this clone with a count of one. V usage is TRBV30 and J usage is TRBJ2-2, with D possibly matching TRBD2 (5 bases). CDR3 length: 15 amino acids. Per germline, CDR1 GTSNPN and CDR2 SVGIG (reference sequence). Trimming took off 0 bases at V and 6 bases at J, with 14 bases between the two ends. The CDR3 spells CAWSVYEGFPGELFF. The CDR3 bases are TGTGCCTGGAGTGTATACGAGGGATTCCCCGGGGAGCTGTTTTTT.

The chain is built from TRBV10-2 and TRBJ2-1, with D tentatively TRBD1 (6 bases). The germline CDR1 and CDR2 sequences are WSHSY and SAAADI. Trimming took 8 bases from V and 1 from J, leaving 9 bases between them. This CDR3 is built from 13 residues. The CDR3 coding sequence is TGCGCCAGCCGACAGGTGTCCTACAATGAGCAGTTCTTC. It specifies CASRQVSYNEQFF.

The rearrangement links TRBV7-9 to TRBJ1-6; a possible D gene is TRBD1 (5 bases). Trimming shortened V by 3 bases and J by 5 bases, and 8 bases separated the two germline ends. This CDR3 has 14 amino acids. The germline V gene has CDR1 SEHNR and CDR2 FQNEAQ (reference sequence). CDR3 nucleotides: TGTGCCAGCAGCTTTGAACAGGATAATTCACCCCTCCACTTT. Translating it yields CASSFEQDNSPLHF. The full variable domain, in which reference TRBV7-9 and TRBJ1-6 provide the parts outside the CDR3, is DTGVSQNPRHKITKRGQNVTFRCDPISEHNRLYWYRQTLGQGPEFLTYFQNEAQLEKSRLLSDRFSAERPKGSFSTLEIQRTEQGDSAMYLCASSFEQDNSPLHFGNGTRLTVT.

DNA for the CDR3: TGTGCCAGCAGTCAAATGGGCCGCGGACAGAACACCGGGGAGCTGTTTTTT. It yields the protein CASSQMGRGQNTGELFF. The V and J genes are TRBV28 and TRBJ2-2, with D perhaps matching TRBD1 (5 bases). The CDR3 runs to 17 residues. Trimming left V 5 bases short and J 1 base short, with 17 bases between. The germline CDR1 and CDR2 sequences are MDHEN and SYDVKM.

CDR3 bases: TGCAGCGTTGGGACAGGAGGCGCCAATCAGCCCCAGCATTTT. This sequence encodes CSVGTGGANQPQHF. The chain employs TRBV29-1 and TRBJ1-5, with 7 bases matching TRBD1. The CDR3 is 14 amino acids. V lost 4 bases, J lost 3 bases, and 6 bases stayed unmatched. The germline V gene has CDR1 SQVTM and CDR2 ANQGSEA.

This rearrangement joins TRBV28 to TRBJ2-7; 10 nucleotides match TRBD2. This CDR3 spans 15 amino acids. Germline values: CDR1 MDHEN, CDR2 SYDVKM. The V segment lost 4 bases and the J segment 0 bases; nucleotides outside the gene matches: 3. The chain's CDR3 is CASSSSGGGSYEQYF. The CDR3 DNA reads TGTGCCAGCAGTTCGAGCGGGGGGGGCTCCTACGAGCAGTACTTC.

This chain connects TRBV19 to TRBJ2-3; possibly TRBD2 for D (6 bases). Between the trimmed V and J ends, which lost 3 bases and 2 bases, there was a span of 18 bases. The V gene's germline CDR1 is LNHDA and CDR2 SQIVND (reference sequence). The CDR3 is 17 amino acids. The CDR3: CASSILPGAGITDTQYF. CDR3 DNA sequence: TGTGCCAGTAGTATTTTACCCGGAGCGGGCATCACAGATACGCAGTATTTT. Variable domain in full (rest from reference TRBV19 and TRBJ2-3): DGGITQSPKYLFRKEGQNVTLSCEQNLNHDAMYWYRQDPGQGLRLIYYSQIVNDFQKGDIAEGYSVSREKKESFPLTVTSAQKNPTAFYLCASSILPGAGITDTQYFGPGTRLTVL.

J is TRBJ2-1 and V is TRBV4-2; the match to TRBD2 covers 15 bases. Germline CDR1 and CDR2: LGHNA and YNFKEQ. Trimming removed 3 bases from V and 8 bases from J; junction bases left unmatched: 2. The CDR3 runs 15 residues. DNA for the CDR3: TGTGCCAGCAGCCAGGGACTAGCGGGGGGCGATGAGCAGTTCTTC. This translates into CASSQGLAGGDEQFF.

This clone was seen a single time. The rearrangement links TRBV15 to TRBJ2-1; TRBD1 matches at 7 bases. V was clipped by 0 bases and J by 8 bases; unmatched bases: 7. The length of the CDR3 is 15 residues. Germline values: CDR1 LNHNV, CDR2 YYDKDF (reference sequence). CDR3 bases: TGTGCCACCAGCAGAGAAGGGGGCCCATTTTATGAGCAGTTCTTC. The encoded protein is CATSREGGPFYEQFF.

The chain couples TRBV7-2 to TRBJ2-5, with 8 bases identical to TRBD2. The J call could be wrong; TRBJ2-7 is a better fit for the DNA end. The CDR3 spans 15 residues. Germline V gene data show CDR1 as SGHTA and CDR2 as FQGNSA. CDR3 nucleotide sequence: TGTGCCAGCAGCCGATCCGGGACTAGGGACTACGAGCAGTACTTC. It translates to CASSRSGTRDYEQYF.

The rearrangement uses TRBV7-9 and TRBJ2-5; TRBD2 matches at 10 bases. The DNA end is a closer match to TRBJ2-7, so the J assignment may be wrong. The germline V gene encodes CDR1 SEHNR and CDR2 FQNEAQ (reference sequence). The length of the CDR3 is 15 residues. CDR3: CASSSRTSGTYEQYF. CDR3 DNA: TGTGCCAGCAGCTCAAGGACTAGCGGAACCTACGAGCAGTACTTC.

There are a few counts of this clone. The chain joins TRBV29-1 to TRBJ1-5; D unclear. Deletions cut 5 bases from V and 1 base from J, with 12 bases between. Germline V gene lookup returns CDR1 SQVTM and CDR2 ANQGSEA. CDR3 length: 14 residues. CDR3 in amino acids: CSVLGGNSNQPQHF. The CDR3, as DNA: TGCAGCGTTCTAGGCGGGAACAGCAATCAGCCCCAGCATTTT.

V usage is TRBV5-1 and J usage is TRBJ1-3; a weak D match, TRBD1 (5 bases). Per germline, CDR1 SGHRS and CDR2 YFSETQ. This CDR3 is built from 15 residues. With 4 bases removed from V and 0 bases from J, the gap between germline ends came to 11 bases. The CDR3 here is CASSASGGSGNTIYF. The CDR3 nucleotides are TGCGCCAGCAGCGCCAGCGGGGGCTCTGGAAACACCATATATTTT.

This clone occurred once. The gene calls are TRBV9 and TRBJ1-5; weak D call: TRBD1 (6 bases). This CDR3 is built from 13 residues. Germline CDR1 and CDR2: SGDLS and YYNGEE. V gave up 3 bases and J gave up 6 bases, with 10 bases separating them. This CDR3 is CASSGGGGQPQHF. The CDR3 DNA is TGTGCCAGCAGCGGGGGGGGCGGTCAGCCCCAGCATTTT.

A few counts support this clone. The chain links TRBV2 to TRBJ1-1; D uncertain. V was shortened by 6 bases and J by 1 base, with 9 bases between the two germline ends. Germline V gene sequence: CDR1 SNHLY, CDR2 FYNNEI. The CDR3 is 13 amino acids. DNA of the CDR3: TGTGCCAGCAGGGCAGAAAGGAACACTGAAGCTTTCTTT. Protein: CASRAERNTEAFF.